This T cell receptor (beta chain) was retrieved from a study of CD8 T cells in ankylosing spondylitis. Findings and limits, study-wide: Enrichment of disease-linked clones was reportedly significant in matched ankylosing spondylitis synovial fluid. Blood of patients with ankylosing spondylitis appeared to be characterized by a TCR beta motif of fewer than 10 highly homologous variants.

On this clonotype: What it recognizes is unknown.

There are 15 residues in the CDR3. The V end was cut by 3 bases, the J end by 4 bases, with 14 bases between. Germline V gene data show CDR1 as MDHEN and CDR2 as SYDVKM. A quantitative 5'-RACE method, one with molecular barcodes, was used to make TCR beta libraries. TCRdb re-analysed the 5' RACE reads in MiXCR, keeping a single row per CDR3 protein. The sample yields about 400,000 distinct CDR3 sequences, under 25% seen once. The chain links TRBV28 to TRBJ2-3, with D perhaps TRBD1 or TRBD2 (5 bases each). The clonotype originates from a male donor with ankylosing spondylitis. Sequencing used blood, either unsorted or a sorted T cell fraction (not recorded which). Here the CDR3 DNA reads TGTGCCAGCAGTTTTCATGGGACCTCTGCAGATACGCAGTATTTT. This codes for CASSFHGTSADTQYF.